This T cell receptor beta chain was found in a study of blood T cell repertoires in COVID-19. The method was immunoSEQ multiplex PCR; TCRdb's version includes in-frame clones alone and lacks a portion of them. The sample consists of 65,000 to 95,000 clones, 89% of them appearing once. This CDR3 contains 11 residues. Germline assignment: CDR1 DFQATT and CDR2 SNEGSKA (reference sequence). V gave up 3 bases and J gave up 5 bases, with 7 bases separating them. This clonotype was sampled from a man older than 75 with acute or convalescent COVID-19. The sequenced material came from peripheral blood. V and J are TRBV20-1 and TRBJ1-1, with D maybe TRBD1 (5 bases). The CDR3 sequence: CSASRGTEAFF. The DNA of the CDR3 is TGCAGTGCTAGCCGGGGGACTGAAGCTTTCTTT.